This is a list of T cell receptor beta chains from one sample in a study of T cell repertoires in cytomegalovirus infection. TCRdb re-derived calls from the reads in MiXCR, one entry per CDR3 protein. The sample has approximately 130,000 distinct CDR3 sequences, around 25% seen once; the top ten hold 34%. These TCRs' antigens remain unknown. The specimen was PBMCs, sequenced either directly or after in vitro stimulation (not recorded which). The receptor source for this set is a human donor in good health (CMV status not recorded). Some clones in this sample may be carry-over from other donors' samples. CDR3s include the opening cysteine and the closing phenylalanine or tryptophan. The D gene is left open where the match is weak. Clone size is stated in some rows and not others, as once, few, many or a class when expanded.

d_call,clone_size,v_call,j_call,cdr3_aa,cdr3_nt
.,few,TRBV6-6,TRBJ1-3,CASSRGTGAGHLSFSGNTIYF,TGTGCCAGCAGTCGTGGGACGGGAGCGGGACACCTCTCCTTCTCTGGAAACACCATATATTTT
TRBD2,few,TRBV5-4,TRBJ2-3,CASSFRLAGRTDTQYF,TGTGCCAGCAGCTTTAGGCTAGCGGGGCGCACAGATACGCAGTATTTT
TRBD1,.,TRBV7-2,TRBJ2-3,CASSSRTGGPDTQYF,TGTGCCAGCAGCTCACGGACAGGGGGACCAGATACGCAGTATTTT
.,.,TRBV27,TRBJ1-1,CASNLRGRNTEAFF,TGTGCCAGCAACCTGAGGGGCAGGAACACTGAAGCTTTCTTT
TRBD2,many,TRBV7-9,TRBJ2-7,CASSPTSGASYEQYF,TGTGCCAGCAGCCCGACTAGCGGGGCCTCCTACGAGCAGTACTTC
TRBD1,.,TRBV4-2,TRBJ2-5,CASSRSPGQGRETQYF,TGTGCCAGCAGCCGTTCCCCGGGACAGGGTCGAGAGACCCAGTACTTC
TRBD1,.,TRBV7-9,TRBJ2-5,CASSSDRQQETQYF,TGTGCCAGCAGTTCGGACAGGCAACAAGAGACCCAGTACTTC
.,few,TRBV6-1,TRBJ2-7,CASTGTTPSYEQYF,TGTGCCAGCACGGGGACAACTCCCTCCTACGAGCAGTACTTC
TRBD1,few,TRBV27,TRBJ2-5,CASSSLAPGGGSQETQYF,TGTGCCAGCAGTTCTCTAGCCCCAGGGGGCGGTTCCCAAGAGACCCAGTACTTC
TRBD1,few,TRBV6-2/TRBV6-3,TRBJ2-1,CASSQTGARFF,TGTGCCAGCAGTCAAACAGGGGCCCGGTTCTTC
.,many,TRBV7-2,TRBJ2-1,CASSLYTQPYNEQFF,TGTGCCAGCAGCTTATACACGCAGCCCTACAATGAGCAGTTCTTC
TRBD2,medium-sized,TRBV7-2,TRBJ2-1,CASTKPSGTNEQFF,TGTGCCAGCACCAAACCTAGCGGCACCAATGAGCAGTTCTTC
TRBD1,many,TRBV28,TRBJ1-6,CASSLGTDNSPLHF,TGTGCCAGCAGTCTCGGGACAGATAATTCACCCCTCCACTTT
.,.,TRBV6-2/TRBV6-3,TRBJ2-7,CASSYSHYPNEQYF,TGTGCCAGCAGTTACTCGCACTACCCAAACGAGCAGTACTTC
.,.,TRBV9,TRBJ2-3,CASSVEVSSTSTDTQYF,TGTGCCAGCAGCGTCGAAGTTAGCAGTACTAGCACAGATACGCAGTATTTT
.,.,TRBV11-2,TRBJ1-1,CASSLGALMNTEAFF,TGTGCCAGCAGCTTAGGGGCATTAATGAACACTGAAGCTTTCTTT
TRBD2,.,TRBV6-2/TRBV6-3,TRBJ2-2,CAGSLRGLAGANTGELFF,TGTGCCGGCAGTTTACGGGGACTAGCGGGAGCGAACACCGGGGAGCTGTTTTTT
.,many,TRBV7-2,TRBJ2-3,CASSPGTSTDTQYF,TGTGCCAGCTCGCCCGGGACTAGCACAGATACGCAGTATTTT
.,once,TRBV6-5,TRBJ1-1,CASSYAGLGAFF,TGTGCCAGCAGTTACGCAGGGTTAGGAGCTTTCTTT
TRBD2,many,TRBV7-2,TRBJ2-2,CASSGRGGGVTGELFF,TGTGCCAGCAGCGGCCGCGGGGGAGGCGTCACCGGGGAGCTGTTTTTT
TRBD2,many,TRBV7-6,TRBJ2-3,CASSSTLLAASTDTQYF,TGTGCCAGCAGCTCGACGTTACTAGCGGCTAGCACAGATACGCAGTATTTT
TRBD2,.,TRBV29-1,TRBJ2-1,CSVEGWLAGTSYNEQFF,TGCAGCGTTGAAGGTTGGCTAGCGGGAACGTCCTACAATGAGCAGTTCTTC
.,many,TRBV12-3/TRBV12-4,TRBJ2-2,CASSLGRNTGELFF,TGTGCCAGCAGTTTAGGCAGGAACACCGGGGAGCTGTTTTTT
TRBD1,.,TRBV6-1,TRBJ1-1,CASLPLGGQVGGTEAFF,TGTGCCAGCTTACCCCTAGGGGGACAGGTTGGGGGGACTGAAGCTTTCTTT
TRBD1,few,TRBV27,TRBJ1-1,CASCTWDRGNTEAFF,TGTGCCAGCTGCACATGGGACAGGGGAAACACTGAAGCTTTCTTT
.,.,TRBV20-1,TRBJ1-6,CSARGAGKLNSPLHF,TGCAGTGCTAGGGGGGCAGGAAAACTAAATTCACCCCTCCACTTT
.,.,TRBV7-3,TRBJ1-1,CASSLGEGGTEAFF,TGTGCCAGCAGCTTAGGCGAGGGGGGCACTGAAGCTTTCTTT
.,.,TRBV6-6,TRBJ1-5,CASSPWKGGTSNQPQHF,TGTGCCAGCAGCCCCTGGAAGGGAGGGACGAGCAATCAGCCCCAGCATTTT
TRBD1,.,TRBV5-8,TRBJ1-5,CASSLGQLSLEPQHF,TGTGCCAGCAGCCTGGGACAGTTATCACTTGAGCCCCAGCATTTT
.,few,TRBV7-9,TRBJ1-1,CASSLIRGSFLNTEAFF,TGTGCCAGCAGCCTTATTAGGGGGTCTTTCTTGAACACTGAAGCTTTCTTT
TRBD1,many,TRBV24-1,TRBJ1-1,CATSDSSGTGITEAFF,TGTGCCACCAGTGATTCTTCCGGGACAGGTATTACTGAAGCTTTCTTT
TRBD1,.,TRBV5-6,TRBJ2-4,CASSFGTVLVKNIQYF,TGTGCCAGCAGCTTCGGGACAGTTTTGGTCAAAAACATTCAGTACTTC
TRBD2,.,TRBV20-1,TRBJ2-5,CSVVAGLQETQYF,TGCAGTGTAGTAGCGGGCCTCCAAGAGACCCAGTACTTC
.,medium-sized,TRBV19,TRBJ1-1,CASTPTGDKAFF,TGTGCCAGTACCCCGACAGGTGATAAAGCTTTCTTT
.,.,TRBV5-4,TRBJ1-2,CASSPLTGGYTF,TGTGCCAGCAGCCCCCTGACTGGGGGCTACACCTTC
TRBD2,.,TRBV27,TRBJ2-3,CASSFLLAGAGTDTQYF,TGTGCCAGCAGTTTCCTCCTAGCGGGAGCGGGCACAGATACGCAGTATTTT
TRBD2,many,TRBV7-8,TRBJ2-1,CASSLELAGRPDSYNEQFF,TGTGCCAGCAGCTTAGAACTAGCGGGGCGGCCTGACTCCTACAATGAGCAGTTCTTC
.,.,TRBV27,TRBJ2-7,CASSLRAGREQYF,TGTGCCAGCAGTTTAAGGGCCGGACGGGAGCAGTACTTC
TRBD2,.,TRBV7-2,TRBJ2-7,CASSISGTRPVEQYF,TGTGCCAGCAGCATATCCGGGACTAGACCTGTAGAGCAGTACTTC
TRBD1,few,TRBV5-5,TRBJ1-1,CASSSHPGGYRNTEAFF,TGTGCCAGCAGCTCCCATCCAGGGGGCTATAGGAACACTGAAGCTTTCTTT
.,.,TRBV18,TRBJ2-2,CASSISGLANTGELFF,TGTGCCAGCTCAATCTCCGGGCTAGCGAACACCGGGGAGCTGTTTTTT
.,.,TRBV28,TRBJ1-5,CASSTGLDNQPQHF,TGTGCCAGCAGTACCGGGTTAGACAATCAGCCCCAGCATTTT
.,few,TRBV10-3,TRBJ1-2,CAISESNGLYGYTF,TGTGCCATCAGTGAGTCTAACGGACTCTATGGCTACACCTTC
TRBD2,many,TRBV19,TRBJ2-3,CASSTGTSGTADTQYF,TGTGCCAGTAGTACCGGGACTAGCGGGACAGCAGATACGCAGTATTTT
TRBD2,many,TRBV7-2,TRBJ2-7,CASSLVLAGNEQYF,TGTGCCAGCAGCTTAGTACTAGCGGGCAACGAGCAGTACTTC
.,.,TRBV12-3/TRBV12-4,TRBJ1-5,CASSFRQGQEQPQHF,TGTGCCAGCAGTTTCCGGCAGGGCCAGGAGCAGCCCCAGCATTTT
.,.,TRBV19,TRBJ2-2,CASSIVAGVNTGELFF,TGTGCCAGTAGTATAGTCGCAGGGGTCAACACCGGGGAGCTGTTTTTT
.,.,TRBV24-1,TRBJ2-3,CATSSGVTDTQYF,TGTGCCACCAGTTCAGGGGTCACAGATACGCAGTATTTT
TRBD1,.,TRBV7-2,TRBJ2-1,CASSRTGAYNEQFF,TGTGCCAGCAGTCGGACAGGGGCCTACAATGAGCAGTTCTTC
TRBD1,.,TRBV6-2/TRBV6-3,TRBJ1-5,CASSYRQTGHHNQPQHF,TGTGCCAGCAGTTACCGACAGACAGGGCACCATAATCAGCCCCAGCATTTT
TRBD1,few,TRBV6-8,TRBJ1-1,CASSWDRDRVRAEAFF,TGTGCCAGCAGTTGGGACAGGGACAGGGTAAGGGCTGAAGCTTTCTTT
TRBD2,few,TRBV7-8,TRBJ2-3,CASSLVSPASGRTDTQYF,TGTGCCAGCAGCTTAGTTAGCCCGGCTAGCGGGAGAACAGATACGCAGTATTTT
.,.,TRBV7-2,TRBJ2-1,CASSLNGIGGYSYNEQFF,TGTGCCAGCAGCTTAAACGGGATCGGCGGGTACTCCTACAATGAGCAGTTCTTC
.,.,TRBV4-1,TRBJ2-2,CASSHDTGRTGELFF,TGCGCCAGCAGCCATGATACCGGGCGCACCGGGGAGCTGTTTTTT
.,many,TRBV7-2,TRBJ1-6,CASSPDSPLNNSPLHF,TGTGCCAGCAGCCCGGACAGCCCTCTTAATAATTCACCCCTCCACTTT